This paragraph covers one T cell receptor beta chain sequence. This entry is derived from a study of control samples from healthy donors and cancer patients. TCRdb's copy holds only in-frame clones and misses some; the assay was immunoSEQ multiplex PCR. The sample has fewer than 65,000 clones, about 80% seen once. CDR3 length: 15 amino acids. CDR1 and CDR2 from the germline V gene are LNHDA and SQIVND (reference sequence). With V trimmed by 9 bases and J by 6 bases, 13 bases remained unmatched. The rearrangement joins TRBV19 to TRBJ2-2; TRBD2 aligns across 7 bases. Sequencing used blood. The clonotype originates from a man aged 70-80 years in good health. The CDR3 here is CASRLSGTTAGELFF. CDR3 coding DNA: TGTGCCAGCCGCCTATCCGGGACTACGGCCGGGGAGCTGTTTTTT.